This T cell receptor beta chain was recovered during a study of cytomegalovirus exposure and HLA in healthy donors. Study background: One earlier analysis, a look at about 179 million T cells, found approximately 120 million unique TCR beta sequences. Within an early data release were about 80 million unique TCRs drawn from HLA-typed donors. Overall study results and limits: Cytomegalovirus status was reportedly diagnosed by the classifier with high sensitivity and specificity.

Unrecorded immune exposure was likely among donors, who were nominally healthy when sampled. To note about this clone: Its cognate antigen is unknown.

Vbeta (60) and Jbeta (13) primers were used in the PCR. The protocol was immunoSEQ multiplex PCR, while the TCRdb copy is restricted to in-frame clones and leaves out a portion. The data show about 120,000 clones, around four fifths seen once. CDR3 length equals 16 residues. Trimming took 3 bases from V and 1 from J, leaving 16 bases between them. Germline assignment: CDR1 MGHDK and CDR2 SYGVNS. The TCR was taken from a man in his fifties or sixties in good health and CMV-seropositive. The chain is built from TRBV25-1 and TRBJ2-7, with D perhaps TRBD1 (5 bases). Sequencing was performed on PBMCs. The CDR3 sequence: CASSDLQGTISYEQYF. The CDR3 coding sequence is TGTGCCAGCAGTGACCTTCAGGGCACGATTTCCTACGAGCAGTACTTC.